Reported below is one T cell receptor (beta chain). The sample belongs to a study of cytomegalovirus exposure and HLA in healthy donors. Primers for the PCR totalled 60 Vbeta and 13 Jbeta. Some clones are missing from TCRdb's copy, which holds only in-frame ones; the method was immunoSEQ multiplex PCR. This sample has roughly 200,000 clones, with 70% to 80% found just once. V lost 3 bases to trimming and J lost 7 bases, with 12 bases between them. Germline assignment: CDR1 MNHEY and CDR2 SMNVEV (reference sequence). The CDR3 is made up of 13 amino acids. Sequenced material: PBMCs. The receptor was derived from a man aged 25-45 years in good health and CMV-seronegative. The chain has TRBV27 and TRBJ1-2; D is ambiguous. The CDR3, as DNA: TGTGCCAGCAGTTTGAATCTTGGAGGTGGCTACACCTTC. Translated, it gives CASSLNLGGGYTF.